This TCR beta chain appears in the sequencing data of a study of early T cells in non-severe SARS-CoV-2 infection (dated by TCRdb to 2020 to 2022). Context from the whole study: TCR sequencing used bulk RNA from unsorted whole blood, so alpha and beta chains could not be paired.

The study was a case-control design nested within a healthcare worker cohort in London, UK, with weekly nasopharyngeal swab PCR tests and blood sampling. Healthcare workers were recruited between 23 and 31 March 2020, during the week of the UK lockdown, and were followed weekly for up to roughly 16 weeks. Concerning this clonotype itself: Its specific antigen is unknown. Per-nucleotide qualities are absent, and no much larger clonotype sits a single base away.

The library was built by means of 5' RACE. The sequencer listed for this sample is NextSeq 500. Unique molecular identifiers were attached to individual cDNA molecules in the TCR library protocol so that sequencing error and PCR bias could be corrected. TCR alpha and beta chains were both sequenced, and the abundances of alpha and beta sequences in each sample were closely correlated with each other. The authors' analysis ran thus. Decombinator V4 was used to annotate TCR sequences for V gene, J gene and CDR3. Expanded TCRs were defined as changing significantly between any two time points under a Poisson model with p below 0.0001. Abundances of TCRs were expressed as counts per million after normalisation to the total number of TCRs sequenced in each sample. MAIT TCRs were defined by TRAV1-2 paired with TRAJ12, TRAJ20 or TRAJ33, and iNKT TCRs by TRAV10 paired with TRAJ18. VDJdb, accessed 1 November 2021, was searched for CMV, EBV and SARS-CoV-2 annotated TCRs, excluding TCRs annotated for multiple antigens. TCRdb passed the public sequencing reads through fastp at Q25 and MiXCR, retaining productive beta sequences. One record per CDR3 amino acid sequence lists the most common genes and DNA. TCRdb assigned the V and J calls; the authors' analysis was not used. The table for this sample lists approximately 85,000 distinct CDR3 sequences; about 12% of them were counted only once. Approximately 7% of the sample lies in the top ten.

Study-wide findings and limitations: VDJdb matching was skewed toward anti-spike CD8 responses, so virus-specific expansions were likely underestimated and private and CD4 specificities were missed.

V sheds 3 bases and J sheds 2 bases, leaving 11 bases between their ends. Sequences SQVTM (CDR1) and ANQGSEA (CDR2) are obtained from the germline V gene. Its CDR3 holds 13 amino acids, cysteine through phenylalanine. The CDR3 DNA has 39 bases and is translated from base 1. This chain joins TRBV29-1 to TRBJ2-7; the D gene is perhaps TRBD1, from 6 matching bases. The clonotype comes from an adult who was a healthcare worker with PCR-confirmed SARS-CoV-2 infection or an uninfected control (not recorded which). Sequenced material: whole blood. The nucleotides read TGCAGCGTTGAGGCAGGGGACACCTACGAGCAGTACTTC. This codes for CSVEAGDTYEQYF.